The 27 T cell receptor beta chains given below trace back to one sample, sequenced in a study of blood T cell repertoires in COVID-19 (dated by TCRdb to 2019 to 2021). Library generation was performed with the immunoSEQ multiplex PCR assay. TCRdb took this table from immuneACCESS and kept in-frame rearrangements with V and J called. Such tables lack part of the clones; where checked against another copy, unresolved V genes explain under half of the gap, and the rest is unexplained. Within this sample are about 72,000 clones, with 75% to 90% of them counted one time only. In total, the top ten clones hold approximately 35% of the sample. The source material was peripheral blood. These receptors originate from a woman over 75 with active or convalescent COVID-19.

The rearrangement joins TRBV19 to TRBJ2-3; 9 nucleotides line up with TRBD2. Germline V gene lookup returns CDR1 LNHDA and CDR2 SQIVND (reference sequence). J lost 4 bases, V lost 6 bases, and 2 bases had no gene match. The CDR3 covers 13 residues. The CDR3 coding sequence is TGTGCCAGTAGAGGGACTAGCCCAGATACGCAGTATTTT. This gives the protein CASRGTSPDTQYF.

The chain employs TRBV5-6 and TRBJ1-2; D remains ambiguous. The CDR3 length is 15 residues. The V and J ends lost 4 bases and 5 bases respectively, with 18 bases between them. From germline, CDR1 is SGHDT and CDR2 YYEEEE. CDR3 region: CASSLGRTSRYGYTF. The CDR3 coding sequence is TGTGCCAGCAGCCTGGGGAGAACTTCCCGATATGGCTACACCTTC.

The gene calls are TRBV23-1 and TRBJ2-7; D unclear. TRBV23-1 is identified as an open reading frame with a role that is uncertain. Trimming stripped 3 bases from V and 2 bases from J, with 5 bases between. The CDR3 sequence is 12 residues long. CDR3: CASSQSAYEQYF. CDR3 nucleotides: TGCGCCAGCAGTCAGTCAGCCTACGAGCAGTACTTC.

This clone showed up just once. V gene TRBV19 combines with J gene TRBJ1-1, with 11 positions matching TRBD1. Per the germline V gene, CDR1 is LNHDA and CDR2 is SQIVND (reference sequence). The V gene end was trimmed by 5 bases and the J gene end by 6 bases; junction bases not matched to a gene: 11. This CDR3 has 16 amino acids. The CDR3 DNA is TGTGCCAGTAGTGGACGTGGGACAGGGGGAATCCCTGAAGCTTTCTTT. It is translated as CASSGRGTGGIPEAFF. Full variable domain (missing parts from reference TRBV19 and TRBJ1-1): DGGITQSPKYLFRKEGQNVTLSCEQNLNHDAMYWYRQDPGQGLRLIYYSQIVNDFQKGDIAEGYSVSREKKESFPLTVTSAQKNPTAFYLCASSGRGTGGIPEAFFGQGTRLTVV.

V usage is TRBV6-4 and J usage is TRBJ2-5, with 9 bases matching TRBD2. Looked up from germline, CDR1 is MRHNA and CDR2 is SNTAGT. This CDR3 spans 14 amino acids. V lost 4 bases to trimming and J lost 3 bases; unmatched junction nucleotides: 3. The CDR3 reads CASSGVAGEETQYF. The DNA of the CDR3 is TGTGCCAGCAGTGGGGTAGCGGGGGAAGAGACCCAGTACTTC.

This rearrangement joins TRBV19 to TRBJ1-4; D is ambiguous. The germline CDR1 and CDR2 sequences are LNHDA and SQIVND (reference sequence). CDR3 length: 12 residues. The V and J ends lost 10 bases and 8 bases respectively, with 14 bases between them. This CDR3 reads CATVGVEEKLFF. The CDR3 region has the DNA TGTGCCACCGTGGGTGTGGAGGAAAAACTGTTTTTT.

The rearrangement uses TRBV7-6 and TRBJ1-5; TRBD1 matches 9 bases. There are 16 residues in the CDR3. V gave up 4 bases and J gave up 1 base; unmatched junction bases: 5. The germline gives CDR1 SGHVS, CDR2 FNYEAQ. The CDR3, as DNA: TGTGCCAGCAGCTCCGGACAGGGGAACAGCAATCAGCCCCAGCATTTT. It encodes CASSSGQGNSNQPQHF.

This chain links TRBV12-5 with TRBJ2-3; D unclear. V dropped 6 bases and J dropped 2 bases, with 9 bases sitting between them. From germline, CDR1 is LGHNT and CDR2 FRNRAP. The CDR3 length is 13 residues. CDR3 coding DNA: TGTGCTAGTGGGTACACAAACACAGATACGCAGTATTTT. Translated, it gives CASGYTNTDTQYF. The full variable domain, rest sourced from reference TRBV12-5 and TRBJ2-3, is DARVTQTPRHKVTEMGQEVTMRCQPILGHNTVFWYRQTMMQGLELLAYFRNRAPLDDSGMPKDRFSAEMPDATLATLKIQPSEPRDSAVYFCASGYTNTDTQYFGPGTRLTVL.

The J gene is TRBJ2-1, the V gene TRBV7-2, with D tentatively TRBD2 (7 bases). Germline assignment: CDR1 SGHTA and CDR2 FQGNSA. The CDR3 is 15 residues long. Trimming left V 1 base short and J 4 bases short, with 11 bases between. The CDR3 loop reads CASSLEGGPYNEQFF. DNA of the CDR3: TGTGCCAGCAGCTTAGAGGGGGGGCCATACAATGAGCAGTTCTTC.

This chain connects TRBV4-2 to TRBJ2-7, with a possible D match to TRBD2 (6 bases). Germline CDR1 LGHNA, CDR2 YNFKEQ. Trimming pared 4 bases from V and 1 base from J, leaving 11 bases between. The CDR3 runs 14 residues. The chain's CDR3 is CASSPIGTSYEQYF. Written as DNA, the CDR3 is TGTGCCAGCAGCCCCATAGGGACTTCCTACGAGCAGTACTTC.

The chain uses TRBV11-3 and TRBJ1-1; D might be TRBD1 (6 bases). Trimming took off 3 bases at V and 2 bases at J, with 13 bases between the two ends. CDR3 length equals 15 residues. The germline V gene encodes CDR1 SGHNT and CDR2 YENEEA. This CDR3 reads CASSLSPGQNTEAFF. CDR3 bases: TGTGCCAGCAGCTTGTCACCGGGACAAAACACTGAAGCTTTCTTT.

The chain joins TRBV13 to TRBJ2-5; 8 bases match TRBD1. V lost 10 bases and J lost 3; bases outside the gene matches: 7. CDR1 and CDR2 from the germline V gene are PRHDT and FYEKMQ (reference sequence). The CDR3 length is 13 residues. For the CDR3, the DNA is TGTGCCACAGGACAGGGCTTAGAAGAGACCCAGTACTTC. This gives the protein CATGQGLEETQYF.

This chain uses TRBV6-5 with TRBJ1-2; perhaps TRBD1 as D (5 bases). Looked up from germline, CDR1 is MNHEY and CDR2 is SVGAGI. This CDR3 has 13 amino acids. The V and J ends lost 4 bases and 6 bases respectively, with 12 bases between them. The CDR3, as DNA: TGTGCCAGCAGTTCGCATCAGGGAAATGGCTACACCTTC. Translating gives CASSSHQGNGYTF.

The rearrangement links TRBV11-3 to TRBJ2-1; weak D call: TRBD1 (6 bases). CDR3 length equals 18 residues. Germline CDR1 is SGHNT and CDR2 is YENEEA. The V end lost 3 bases, the J end lost 8 bases, and 26 bases lay between the germline ends. DNA for the CDR3: TGTGCCAGCAGCTTTTCGTCTGGGGGCGCGGTCCCCCGGGATGAGCAGTTCTTC. Protein sequence: CASSFSSGGAVPRDEQFF.

The chain uses TRBV10-3 and TRBJ1-2; perhaps TRBD1 as D (6 bases). Germline CDR1 and CDR2: ENHRY and SYGVKD. The CDR3 spans 14 residues. The ends were cut back, 4 bases at V and 2 bases at J, with 11 bases in the middle. CDR3: CAISGRGPNYGYTF. The CDR3 DNA sequence: TGTGCCATCAGTGGCAGGGGTCCCAACTATGGCTACACCTTC.

The chain links TRBV14 to TRBJ1-1; D remains ambiguous. The germline V gene encodes CDR1 SGHDN and CDR2 FVKESK. This CDR3 has 15 amino acids. V was shortened by 0 bases and J by 2 bases, with 10 bases between the two germline ends. CDR3 DNA: TGTGCCAGCAGCCAAGAGGTTCGGGATAACACTGAAGCTTTCTTT. This encodes CASSQEVRDNTEAFF.

The chain combines TRBV5-6 with TRBJ2-1; perhaps TRBD1 as D (5 bases). Trimming pared 1 base from V and 3 bases from J, leaving 8 bases between. The germline gives CDR1 SGHDT, CDR2 YYEEEE. The length of the CDR3 is 14 residues. CDR3 sequence: CASSLQGSYNEQFF. As DNA, the CDR3 is TGTGCCAGCAGCTTGCAGGGTAGCTACAATGAGCAGTTCTTC.

V gene TRBV7-9 combines with J gene TRBJ2-5, with 7 bases fitting TRBD1. The germline CDR1 and CDR2 sequences are SEHNR and FQNEAQ (reference sequence). The CDR3 totals 16 residues. The V segment lost 4 bases and the J segment 0 bases; nucleotides outside the gene matches: 8. CDR3 in amino acids: CASSSYRGSYQETQYF. For the CDR3, the DNA is TGTGCCAGCAGCTCCTACAGGGGTTCCTACCAAGAGACCCAGTACTTC.

The genes are TRBV6-5 and TRBJ2-7, with TRBD1 matching 10 bases. CDR3 length equals 14 residues. CDR1 is MNHEY and CDR2 is SVGAGI in the germline V gene. V gave up 0 bases and J gave up 5 bases; unmatched junction bases: 1. CDR3: CASSYSGQGNEQYF. Here the CDR3 DNA reads TGTGCCAGCAGTTACTCGGGACAGGGGAACGAGCAGTACTTC.

The chain uses TRBV18 and TRBJ2-1, with D possibly TRBD2 on 6 matching bases. There are 14 residues in the CDR3. V was clipped by 4 bases and J by 2 bases, with 9 bases between them. CDR1 KGHSH and CDR2 LQKENI come from the germline V gene. The CDR3 nucleotides read TGTGCCAGCTCACTTGGCGGGACCTACAATGAGCAGTTCTTC. Translated, it gives CASSLGGTYNEQFF.

This chain's CDR3 is CASSAGGAETQYF. The CDR3 DNA is TGTGCCAGCAGCGCCGGGGGTGCTGAGACCCAGTACTTC. The chain recombines TRBV9 with TRBJ2-5; D may be TRBD2 (6 bases). Germline loops: CDR1 SGDLS, CDR2 YYNGEE. The V end was cut by 3 bases, the J end by 5 bases, with 11 bases between. The CDR3 runs to 13 residues. Full variable domain (outside the CDR3, taken from reference TRBV9 and TRBJ2-5): DSGVTQTPKHLITATGQRVTLRCSPRSGDLSVYWYQQSLDQGLQFLIQYYNGEERAKGNILERFSAQQFPDLHSELNLSSLELGDSALYFCASSAGGAETQYFGPGTRLLVL.

This clone showed up just a few times. The chain combines TRBV12-5 with TRBJ2-1; D is possibly TRBD2 (5 bases). CDR3 length: 17 amino acids. Germline V gene data show CDR1 as LGHNT and CDR2 as FRNRAP. Trimming left V 0 bases short and J 4 bases short, with 16 bases between. The CDR3 sequence is CASGLVLLTGVYNEQFF. The CDR3, as DNA: TGTGCTAGTGGTTTGGTACTTTTAACCGGGGTATACAATGAGCAGTTCTTC.

J is TRBJ2-5 and V is TRBV7-6, with 9 bases lining up with TRBD2. The CDR3 has 19 amino acids. J gave up 0 bases and V 1 base, and 12 bases lay outside the gene matches. Germline CDR1 and CDR2: SGHVS and FNYEAQ. The CDR3 loop reads CASSLGGSGGLLYQETQYF. The CDR3 nucleotides read TGTGCCAGCAGCTTAGGGGGTAGCGGGGGCTTACTGTACCAAGAGACCCAGTACTTC.

In its sample, this clone was seen a few times. The V call is TRBV10-3, the J call TRBJ1-5, with TRBD1 identical over 9 bases. V gave up 3 bases and J gave up 5 bases; unmatched junction bases: 5. The CDR3 loop spans 15 amino acids. CDR1 and CDR2 from the germline V gene are ENHRY and SYGVKD. CDR3 bases: TGTGCCATCAGTGATTCGGACAGGGGCTATCAGCCCCAGCATTTT. Translating it yields CAISDSDRGYQPQHF.

This clone was counted at least ten times. The chain joins TRBV3-1 (or the pseudogene TRBV3-2) to TRBJ2-2; possibly TRBD1 for D (6 bases). Trimming took off 0 bases at V and 5 bases at J, with 22 bases between the two ends. CDR1 is LGHDT and CDR2 is YNNKEL in the germline V gene (reference sequence). This CDR3 has 19 residues. The CDR3 coding sequence is TGTGCCAGCAGCCAAGATGTTAGGGCCCCAGGGGTCTATACCGGGGAGCTGTTTTTT. This translates into CASSQDVRAPGVYTGELFF.

This chain uses TRBV11-2 with TRBJ1-3; 7 positions match TRBD1. Losses at the gene ends were 0 bases for V and 0 bases for J; bases not matched to a gene: 5. The CDR3 sequence is 17 residues long. Per germline, CDR1 SGHAT and CDR2 FQNNGV. The CDR3 DNA follows: TGTGCCAGCAGCTTAGACCAGGACAGGTACTCTGGAAACACCATATATTTT. Encoded protein: CASSLDQDRYSGNTIYF.

In its sample, this clone was seen a few times. V gene TRBV7-2 combines with J gene TRBJ2-7, with D unclear. Trimming stripped 3 bases from V and 3 bases from J, with 6 bases between. The CDR3 extends over 12 amino acids. The germline V gene has CDR1 SGHTA and CDR2 FQGNSA. The CDR3 DNA follows: TGTGCCAGCAGCTTCTCGGGCTACGAGCAGTACTTC. Its protein is CASSFSGYEQYF.